The present T cell receptor beta chain was sequenced within a study of cytomegalovirus exposure and HLA in healthy donors. Findings and limits, study-wide: Most TCR beta V segments were productive about 87% or about 30% of the time in an earlier analysis. Because they were indistinguishable, some V segments, including TRBV6-2 and TRBV6-3, were excluded. It was 164 TCR beta chains that were listed as cytomegalovirus-associated. It was confirmed in vitro that three of the CMV-associated chains were specific for CMV antigens.

Use of 60 Vbeta and 13 Jbeta primers characterized the PCR. Measured with immunoSEQ multiplex PCR; TCRdb has only the in-frame clones, and not every one. The sample shows about 160,000 clones, about three quarters of them seen only once. Germline V gene lookup returns CDR1 SGHVS and CDR2 FNYEAQ. CDR3 length: 16 residues. Trimming took 3 bases from V and 3 from J; bases not matched to a gene: 7. Concerning this clone: Its antigen is unknown.

The genes are TRBV7-6 and TRBJ2-3, with 9 bases matching TRBD2. The TCR was taken from a woman in her twenties or thirties in good health and CMV-seronegative. The specimen was PBMCs. In nucleotides, the CDR3 is TGTGCCAGCAGCTTTGGCGGGGGGGAGGGGACAGATACGCAGTATTTT. Translated, it gives CASSFGGGEGTDTQYF. The whole variable domain, remainder taken from reference TRBV7-6 and TRBJ2-3, is GAGVSQSPRYKVTKRGQDVALRCDPISGHVSLYWYRQALGQGPEFLTYFNYEAQQDKSGLPNDRFSAERPEGSISTLTIQRTEQRDSAMYRCASSFGGGEGTDTQYFGPGTRLTVL.